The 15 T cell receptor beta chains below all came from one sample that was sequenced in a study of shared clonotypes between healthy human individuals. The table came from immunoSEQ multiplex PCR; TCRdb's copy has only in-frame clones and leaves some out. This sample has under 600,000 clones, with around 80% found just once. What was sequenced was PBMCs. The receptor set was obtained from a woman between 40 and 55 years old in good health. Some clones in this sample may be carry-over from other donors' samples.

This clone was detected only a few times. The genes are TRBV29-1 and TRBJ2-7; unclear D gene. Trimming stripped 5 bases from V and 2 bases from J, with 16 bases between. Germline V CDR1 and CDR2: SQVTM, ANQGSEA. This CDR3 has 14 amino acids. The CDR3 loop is CSVLRDKLPYEQYF. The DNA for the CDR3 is TGCAGCGTTCTACGTGATAAGCTTCCCTACGAGCAGTACTTC.

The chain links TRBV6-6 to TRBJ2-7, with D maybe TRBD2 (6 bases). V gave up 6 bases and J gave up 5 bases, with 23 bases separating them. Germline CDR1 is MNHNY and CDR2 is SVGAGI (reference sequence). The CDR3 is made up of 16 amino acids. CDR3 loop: CASSDRRRGVDDEQYF. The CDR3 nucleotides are TGTGCCAGCAGCGACCGGAGGAGGGGAGTCGATGACGAGCAGTACTTC.

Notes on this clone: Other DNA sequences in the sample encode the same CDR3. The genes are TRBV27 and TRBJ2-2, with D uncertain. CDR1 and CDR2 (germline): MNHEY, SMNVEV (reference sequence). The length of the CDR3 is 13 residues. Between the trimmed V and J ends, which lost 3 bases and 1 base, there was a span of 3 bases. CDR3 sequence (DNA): TGTGCCAGCAGTTTCAAGAACACCGGGGAGCTGTTTTTT. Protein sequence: CASSFKNTGELFF.

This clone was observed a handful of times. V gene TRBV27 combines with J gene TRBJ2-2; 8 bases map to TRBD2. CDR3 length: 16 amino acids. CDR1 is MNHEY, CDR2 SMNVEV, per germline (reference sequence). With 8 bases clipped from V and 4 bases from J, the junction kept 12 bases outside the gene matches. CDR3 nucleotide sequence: TGTGCCAGCTCCTGGGCGCGGCGGGGGGTCACCGGGGAGCTGTTTTTT. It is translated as CASSWARRGVTGELFF.

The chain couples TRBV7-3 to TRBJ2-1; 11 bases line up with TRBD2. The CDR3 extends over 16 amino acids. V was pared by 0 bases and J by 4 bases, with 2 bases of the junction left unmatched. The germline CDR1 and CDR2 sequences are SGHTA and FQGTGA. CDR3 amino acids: CASSLTSGRDYNEQFF. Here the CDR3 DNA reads TGTGCCAGCAGCTTAACTAGCGGGAGGGATTACAATGAGCAGTTCTTC.

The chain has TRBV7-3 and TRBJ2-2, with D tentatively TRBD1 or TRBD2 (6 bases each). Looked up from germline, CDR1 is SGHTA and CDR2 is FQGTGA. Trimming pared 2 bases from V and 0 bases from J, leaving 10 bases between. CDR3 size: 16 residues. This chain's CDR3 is CASSLLGGPNTGELFF. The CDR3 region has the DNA TGTGCCAGCAGCTTATTGGGGGGCCCGAACACCGGGGAGCTGTTTTTT.

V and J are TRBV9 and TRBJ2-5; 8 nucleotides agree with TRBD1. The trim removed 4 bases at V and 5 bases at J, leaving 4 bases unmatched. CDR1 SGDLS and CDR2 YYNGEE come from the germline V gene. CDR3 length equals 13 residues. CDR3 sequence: CASSFQGAETQYF. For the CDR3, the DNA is TGTGCCAGCAGCTTTCAGGGGGCCGAGACCCAGTACTTC.

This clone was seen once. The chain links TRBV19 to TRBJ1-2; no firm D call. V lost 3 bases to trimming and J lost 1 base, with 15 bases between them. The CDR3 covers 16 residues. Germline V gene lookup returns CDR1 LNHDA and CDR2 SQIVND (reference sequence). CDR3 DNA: TGTGCCAGTAGTATTTTGGATGCCAGGAATAACTATGGCTACACCTTC. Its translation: CASSILDARNNYGYTF.

CDR3 residues: CASSRGVGMNEQYF. CDR3 DNA: TGTGCCAGCAGCCGTGGGGTAGGGATGAACGAGCAGTACTTC. The rearrangement links TRBV7-9 to TRBJ2-7; D gene ambiguous. Trimming cost V 5 bases and J 5 bases, with 16 bases left between them. Germline CDR1 and CDR2: SEHNR and FQNEAQ (reference sequence). This CDR3 has 14 amino acids.

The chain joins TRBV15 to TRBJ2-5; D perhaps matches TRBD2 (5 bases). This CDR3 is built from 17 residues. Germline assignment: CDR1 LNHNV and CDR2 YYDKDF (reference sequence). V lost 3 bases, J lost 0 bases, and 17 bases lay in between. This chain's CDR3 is CATSSPGDTRYQETQYF. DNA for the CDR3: TGTGCCACCAGCAGTCCAGGTGACACTAGGTACCAAGAGACCCAGTACTTC.

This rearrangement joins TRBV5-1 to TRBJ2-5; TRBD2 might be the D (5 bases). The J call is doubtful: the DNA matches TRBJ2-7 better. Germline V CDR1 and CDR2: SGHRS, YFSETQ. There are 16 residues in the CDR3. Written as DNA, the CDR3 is TGCGCCAGCAGCACCGTAGGAGCGGACGGAACCTACGAGCAGTACTTC. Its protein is CASSTVGADGTYEQYF.

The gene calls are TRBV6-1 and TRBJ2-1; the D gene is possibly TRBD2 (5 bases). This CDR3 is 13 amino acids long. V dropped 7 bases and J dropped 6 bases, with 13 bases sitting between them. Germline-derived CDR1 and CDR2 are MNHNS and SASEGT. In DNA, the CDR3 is TGTGCCAGCATGCTTGGAGGTCGCAATGAGCAGTTCTTC. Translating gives CASMLGGRNEQFF.

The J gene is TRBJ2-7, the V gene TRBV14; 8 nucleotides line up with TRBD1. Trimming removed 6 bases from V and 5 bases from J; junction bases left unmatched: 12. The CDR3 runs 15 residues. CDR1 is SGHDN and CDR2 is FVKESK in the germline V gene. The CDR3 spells CASRLTGGSSDEQYF. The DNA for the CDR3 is TGTGCCAGCAGACTCACAGGGGGGTCCTCGGACGAGCAGTACTTC.

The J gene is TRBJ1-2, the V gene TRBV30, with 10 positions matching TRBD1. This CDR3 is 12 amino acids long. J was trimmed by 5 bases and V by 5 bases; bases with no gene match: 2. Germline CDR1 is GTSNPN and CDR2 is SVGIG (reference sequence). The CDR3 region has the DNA TGTGCCTGGGGACAGGGGGATTATGGCTACACCTTC. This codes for CAWGQGDYGYTF. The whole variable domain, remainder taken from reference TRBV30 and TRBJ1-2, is SQTIHQWPATLVQPVGSPLSLECTVEGTSNPNLYWYRQAAGRGLQLLFYSVGIGQISSEVPQNLSASRPQDRQFILSSKKLLLSDSGFYLCAWGQGDYGYTFGSGTRLTVV.

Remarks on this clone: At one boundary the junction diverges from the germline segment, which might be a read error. The CDR3 DNA follows: TGTGTCAGCAGCCCGCACACTGAAGCTTTCTTT. Its protein product is CVSSPHTEAFF. The genes are TRBV7-8 and TRBJ1-1; D unclear. The CDR3 runs 11 residues. Germline CDR1 and CDR2: SGHVS and FQNEAQ.